This is a list of T cell receptor beta chains from one sample in a study of shared clonotypes between healthy human individuals. TCRdb's table, derived via immunoSEQ multiplex PCR, lists solely in-frame clones and lacks some. The sample has about 600,000 clones, roughly four fifths seen once; the top ten hold 9.5% to 15%. Material for sequencing was PBMCs. The origin of the receptors is a woman between 40 and 55 years old in good health. Some clones in this sample may be carry-over from other donors' samples. Both conserved end residues are trimmed from each CDR3. Clone size is shown for a subset of rows, as once, few, many or a class of expanded clone.

j_call,cdr3_length,clone_size,v_call,cdr3_aa
TRBJ2-1,13,.,TRBV11-2,ASSLERLIYNEQF
TRBJ2-2,13,.,TRBV19,ASSNRALNTGELF
TRBJ2-7,13,.,TRBV25-1,ASRVAGAESYEQY
TRBJ2-1,12,.,TRBV2,ASSPAGRRGDQF
TRBJ2-1,13,.,TRBV4-1,ASSQLDREGNGEF
TRBJ2-5,13,few,TRBV19,ASSMLRGNQETQY
TRBJ2-1,14,.,TRBV28,ASNDVGGGNYNEQF
TRBJ2-1,9,.,TRBV20-1,SARGYNEQF
TRBJ2-7,12,.,TRBV28,ASRPPGPSYEQY
TRBJ1-1,13,few,TRBV7-5,VRSRRDRGVTEAF
TRBJ2-5,8,.,TRBV5-1,AGGPKTQY
TRBJ2-5,13,.,TRBV29-1,SVETGTGDQETQY
TRBJ2-3,12,many,TRBV6-1,ASLRTSGVLTQY
TRBJ2-7,12,.,TRBV7-3,ASSKSTGSYEQY
TRBJ2-7,11,.,TRBV18,ASSYEGDHEQY
TRBJ2-3,14,.,TRBV2,ATPPAGGPSTDTQY
TRBJ2-5,13,.,TRBV7-6,ASSFLAGGQETQY
TRBJ2-2,13,once,TRBV5-6,ASSLLDRSTGELF
TRBJ2-5,12,.,TRBV5-1,ASSLGQGMETQY
TRBJ2-1,13,.,TRBV5-4,ASSLPTSGYNEQF
TRBJ1-1,13,few,TRBV6-1,ASSFRVRANTEAF
TRBJ2-7,14,.,TRBV5-6,ASSLLGGAKVYEQY
TRBJ1-1,11,.,TRBV27,ASSPWANTEAF
TRBJ2-1,13,many,TRBV18,ASSLGQGHYNEQF
TRBJ1-1,15,once,TRBV5-6,ASRRLSTGRSNTEAF
TRBJ2-5,10,.,TRBV5-4,ASRDRKETQY
TRBJ2-5,13,.,TRBV30,AWSAGTSGIETQY
TRBJ2-7,12,.,TRBV10-1,ASSGDRGNYEQY
TRBJ1-1,11,.,TRBV7-2,ASSLDRGAEAF
TRBJ2-6,15,.,TRBV13,ASSLGTASSGANVLT
TRBJ2-1,14,.,TRBV18,ASSPRGLAGAGEQF
TRBJ1-5,12,.,TRBV19,ASTKQGAGQPQH
TRBJ1-2,8,.,TRBV20-1,SALSYGYT
TRBJ2-3,12,.,TRBV10-1,AKESGRAEDTQY
TRBJ2-7,9,.,TRBV20-1,SARGGYEQY
TRBJ1-5,13,.,TRBV7-2,ASSLDGGSGQPQH
TRBJ2-1,13,.,TRBV10-3,AISEASGTYNEQF
TRBJ1-2,12,once,TRBV18,ASSPQGASYGYT
TRBJ1-4,13,.,TRBV5-5,ASSLGRGDNEKLF
TRBJ1-5,14,.,TRBV18,ASSPTRGVGNQPQH
.,11,.,TRBV29-1,SASGTERYEQY
TRBJ2-2,14,few,TRBV6-4,ASRVHGQANTGELF
TRBJ2-7,10,.,TRBV28,VVGTGAYEQY
TRBJ2-3,13,.,TRBV7-9,ASSPGGGQFDTQY